Shown below are 27 T cell receptor beta chains from a single sample sequenced in a study of shared clonotypes between healthy human individuals. Assay used: immunoSEQ multiplex PCR; TCRdb lists only in-frame clones, some missing. This sample has 1.6 million or so clones, with more than 95% found just once. The sample consisted of naive CD4+ T cells sorted from blood. Subset defined: CD45RA+ positively selected. These receptors were collected from a man aged 25-45 years in good health.

The chain uses TRBV7-6 and TRBJ2-3; 8 bases map to TRBD1. The V gene end was trimmed by 5 bases and the J gene end by 2 bases; junction bases not matched to a gene: 6. CDR3 length: 15 amino acids. Germline V gene lookup returns CDR1 SGHVS and CDR2 FNYEAQ. The CDR3 protein is CASSQSTGDTDTQYF. In DNA, the CDR3 is TGTGCCAGCAGCCAGTCGACAGGGGACACAGATACGCAGTATTTT.

V gene TRBV2 combines with J gene TRBJ2-3, with unresolved D. Germline lookup yields CDR1 SNHLY and CDR2 FYNNEI. The CDR3 consists of 13 residues. Deletions cut 3 bases from V and 6 bases from J, with 10 bases between. CDR3 sequence: CASSDPLVDTQYF. The CDR3 DNA reads TGTGCCAGCAGTGACCCGCTGGTGGATACGCAGTATTTT.

The chain employs TRBV6-6 and TRBJ2-2; no reliable D call. Germline V CDR1 and CDR2: MNHNY, SVGAGI (reference sequence). The CDR3 runs to 12 residues. V was cut by 6 bases and J by 10 bases, with 12 bases left in between. This CDR3 is CASSPQPLELFF. In nucleotides, the CDR3 is TGTGCCAGCAGCCCCCAACCCCTGGAGCTGTTTTTT.

This clone was counted only a few times. The V gene is TRBV25-1, the J gene TRBJ2-7, with 8 bases aligning to TRBD1. After removal of 8 bases from V and 4 bases from J, the junction contained 13 bases not matched to a gene. The CDR3 spans 15 residues. Germline CDR1 is MGHDK and CDR2 is SYGVNS. DNA of the CDR3: TGTGCCAGCCAGTGGTCCGGGACAGGTCAATACGAGCAGTACTTC. Protein product: CASQWSGTGQYEQYF.

The gene calls are TRBV14 and TRBJ2-5; maybe TRBD2 (6 bases). This CDR3 contains 16 residues. Trimming left V 2 bases short and J 1 base short, with 14 bases between. Germline CDR1 is SGHDN and CDR2 is FVKESK. CDR3 residues: CASSQTWGSGQETQYF. The CDR3 DNA follows: TGTGCCAGCAGCCAAACTTGGGGTAGCGGCCAAGAGACCCAGTACTTC.

CDR3 DNA: TGTGCCAGCAGCAAAGTGGGGACCCGGGACAGAACAGATACGCAGTATTTT. It yields the protein CASSKVGTRDRTDTQYF. The chain joins TRBV21-1 to TRBJ2-3; the table's D call, TRBD1, has no DNA check behind it. TRBV21-1 is listed as a pseudogene. The CDR3 totals 17 residues.

The J gene is TRBJ2-7, the V gene TRBV29-1, with D unresolved. The CDR3 is 11 residues long. Germline values: CDR1 SQVTM, CDR2 ANQGSEA. V was cut by 3 bases and J by 7 bases, with 10 bases left in between. CDR3 nucleotides: TGCAGCGTTGAGGGCGGACCGGAGCAGTACTTC. Protein sequence: CSVEGGPEQYF.

The rearrangement uses TRBV18 and TRBJ1-1; no reliable D call. V dropped 8 bases and J dropped 8 bases, with 15 bases sitting between them. CDR1 and CDR2 from the germline V gene are KGHSH and LQKENI. CDR3 length: 12 amino acids. The CDR3 nucleotides read TGTGCCAGCGGCCCCAGAGGCGGCGAAGCTTTCTTT. Encoded protein: CASGPRGGEAFF.

The rearrangement joins TRBV15 to TRBJ2-7; 16 bases align to TRBD2. The J segment lost 1 base and the V segment lost 5 bases, leaving 11 bases of the junction unmatched. CDR1 and CDR2 (germline): LNHNV, YYDKDF (reference sequence). The CDR3 is made up of 19 amino acids. For the CDR3, the DNA is TGTGCCACCAGCTCTAATCAGGGACTAGCGGGAGGGGGATCCTACGAGCAGTACTTC. This encodes CATSSNQGLAGGGSYEQYF.

The chain employs TRBV5-4 and TRBJ2-3, with D possibly matching TRBD1 (6 bases). Trimming took off 4 bases at V and 1 base at J, with 13 bases between the two ends. The germline V gene encodes CDR1 SGHNT and CDR2 YYREEE (reference sequence). The CDR3 consists of 15 residues. CDR3: CASSPPGQRTDTQYF. CDR3 DNA: TGTGCCAGCAGCCCCCCCGGACAGCGCACAGATACGCAGTATTTT.

The chain is built from TRBV5-1 and TRBJ1-3, with D perhaps matching TRBD1 (5 bases). Per the germline V gene, CDR1 is SGHRS and CDR2 is YFSETQ. Trimming stripped 0 bases from V and 2 bases from J, with 15 bases between. The CDR3 length is 17 residues. This CDR3 reads CASSLAGWGAAGNTIYF. The CDR3 coding sequence is TGCGCCAGCAGCTTGGCGGGTTGGGGCGCGGCTGGAAACACCATATATTTT. Supplemented by reference TRBV5-1 and TRBJ1-3, the full variable domain reads KAGVTQTPRYLIKTRGQQVTLSCSPISGHRSVSWYQQTPGQGLQFLFEYFSETQRNKGNFPGRFSGRQFSNSRSEMNVSTLELGDSALYLCASSLAGWGAAGNTIYFGEGSWLTVV.

The rearrangement links TRBV2 to TRBJ2-6; D remains ambiguous. This CDR3 spans 16 amino acids. V was clipped by 3 bases and J by 0 bases, with 9 bases between them. Germline V lookup: CDR1 SNHLY, CDR2 FYNNEI. The CDR3 sequence is CASSDGQLSGANVLTF. CDR3 DNA sequence: TGTGCCAGCAGTGATGGCCAGCTCTCTGGGGCCAACGTCCTGACTTTC.

The V and J genes are TRBV27 and TRBJ2-7, with TRBD2 matching 9 bases. The CDR3 is 16 amino acids. V trimming: 4 bases; J trimming: 1 base; junction bases outside the gene matches: 8. CDR1 is MNHEY and CDR2 is SMNVEV in the germline V gene (reference sequence). The CDR3 sequence is CASSSRSGSGSYEQYF. The CDR3 nucleotides are TGTGCCAGCAGTTCCCGTAGCGGGAGCGGATCCTACGAGCAGTACTTC.

On this clone: The same CDR3 also results from other DNA sequences found in this sample. This chain joins TRBV30 and TRBJ1-2; D uncertain. Germline values: CDR1 GTSNPN, CDR2 SVGIG (reference sequence). This CDR3 region has 12 residues. The V and J ends lost 4 bases and 1 base respectively, with 7 bases between them. The CDR3 here is CAWTGLNYGYTF. The CDR3 coding sequence is TGTGCCTGGACCGGTCTTAACTATGGCTACACCTTC.

Written as DNA, the CDR3 is TGTGCCAGCAGCCACCGGCTAGCGGGACCAGCCTTCCAAGAGACCCAGTACTTC. Translation gives CASSHRLAGPAFQETQYF. V is TRBV7-9 and J is TRBJ2-5; 9 bases fit TRBD2. The CDR3 contains 18 residues. V dropped 5 bases and J dropped 1; count of bases not matched to a gene: 14. Germline CDR1 reads SEHNR; CDR2 reads FQNEAQ (reference sequence).

V and J are TRBV28 and TRBJ1-4; TRBD1 agrees at 7 bases. With V trimmed by 4 bases and J by 4 bases, 6 bases remained unmatched. The CDR3 consists of 15 residues. In germline, CDR1 is MDHEN, CDR2 SYDVKM. The CDR3 loop is CASSYPGQLNEKLFF. The DNA for the CDR3 is TGTGCCAGCAGTTACCCGGGACAGCTTAATGAAAAACTGTTTTTT. Combining the CDR3 with reference TRBV28 and TRBJ1-4 gives the whole variable domain DVKVTQSSRYLVKRTGEKVFLECVQDMDHENMFWYRQDPGLGLRLIYFSYDVKMKEKGDIPEGYSVSREKKERFSLILESASTNQTSMYLCASSYPGQLNEKLFFGSGTQLSVL.

The chain couples TRBV6-6 to TRBJ1-1, with 10 bases identical to TRBD1. The CDR3 has 14 residues. The ends lost 10 bases at V and 3 bases at J; junction bases unmatched: 8. Germline loops: CDR1 MNHNY, CDR2 SVGAGI (reference sequence). CDR3 nucleotide sequence: TGTGCCACCGGCGACAGGGGGCGTTACACTGAAGCTTTCTTT. It codes for CATGDRGRYTEAFF.

The gene calls are TRBV5-6 and TRBJ2-5; D possibly matches TRBD1 or TRBD2 (5 bases each). Trimming took off 3 bases at V and 5 bases at J, with 11 bases between the two ends. CDR1 SGHDT and CDR2 YYEEEE come from the germline V gene. The CDR3 covers 13 residues. CDR3 amino acids: CASSSRGRETQYF. CDR3 bases: TGTGCCAGCAGCTCGAGGGGACGGGAGACCCAGTACTTC.

This clone was seen just once. This sample also contains other DNA sequences that code for the same CDR3. V is TRBV11-3 and J is TRBJ2-7, with D perhaps TRBD2 (5 bases). The V gene lost 5 bases and the J gene lost 4 bases, with 12 bases spanning the gap. Germline V gene lookup returns CDR1 SGHNT and CDR2 YENEEA. This CDR3 has 13 residues. In DNA, the CDR3 is TGTGCCAGCAGCCCCAGAGGCGGGTACGAGCAGTACTTC. It specifies CASSPRGGYEQYF.

The J gene is TRBJ1-1, the V gene TRBV14; D gene ambiguous. Trimming pared 4 bases from V and 10 bases from J, leaving 19 bases between. The CDR3 runs to 14 residues. CDR1 and CDR2 from the germline V gene are SGHDN and FVKESK. The DNA of the CDR3 is TGTGCCAGCAGCCGAGAGGTCACTGGCTTTGGAGCTTTCTTT. Protein product: CASSREVTGFGAFF.

The V and J genes are TRBV15 and TRBJ2-7; TRBD2 matches at 12 bases. The germline gives CDR1 LNHNV, CDR2 YYDKDF (reference sequence). The CDR3 is 16 amino acids. Trimming removed 3 bases from V and 1 base from J; junction bases left unmatched: 4. This CDR3 reads CATSRTSGSRSYEQYF. The CDR3 DNA reads as TGTGCCACCAGCAGGACTAGCGGGAGTAGGTCCTACGAGCAGTACTTC.

The chain links TRBV20-1 to TRBJ1-1; the D is unclear. V was trimmed by 1 base and J by 9 bases, leaving 6 bases between them. The CDR3 is made up of 10 amino acids. From germline, CDR1 is DFQATT and CDR2 SNEGSKA (reference sequence). DNA for the CDR3: TGCAGTGCTAGAGTTAGCCAAGCTTTCTTT. This sequence encodes CSARVSQAFF.

The J gene is TRBJ2-3, the V gene TRBV2, with D tentatively TRBD2 (6 bases). Trimming took 6 bases from V and 2 from J, leaving 12 bases between them. The CDR3 extends over 14 amino acids. Germline values: CDR1 SNHLY, CDR2 FYNNEI. The CDR3 is CASRGRRPTDTQYF. The CDR3 DNA follows: TGTGCCAGCAGAGGGAGGAGACCCACAGATACGCAGTATTTT.

In DNA form, the CDR3 reads TGTGCCAGCAGCTCCGGGACTTACTACGAGCAGTACTTC. Its translation: CASSSGTYYEQYF. The chain recombines TRBV5-4 with TRBJ2-7, with D perhaps TRBD2 (6 bases). The CDR3 runs to 13 residues. Germline V gives CDR1 SGHNT, CDR2 YYREEE (reference sequence). V was cut by 3 bases and J by 3 bases, with 10 bases left in between. The entire variable domain, with the rest obtained from reference TRBV5-4 and TRBJ2-7, is as follows: ETGVTQSPTHLIKTRGQQVTLRCSSQSGHNTVSWYQQALGQGPQFIFQYYREEENGRGNFPPRFSGLQFPNYSSELNVNALELDDSALYLCASSSGTYYEQYFGPGTRLTVT.

For the CDR3, the DNA is TGTGCCAGCAGTTTTGTGCCCCGACAGGGGCCCGAGCAGTACTTC. It yields the protein CASSFVPRQGPEQYF. V is TRBV27 and J is TRBJ2-7; 8 bases are a match to TRBD1. Germline-derived CDR1 and CDR2 are MNHEY and SMNVEV (reference sequence). The CDR3 length is 15 residues. The V gene end was trimmed by 3 bases and the J gene end by 6 bases; junction bases not matched to a gene: 10.

The chain employs TRBV5-8 and TRBJ1-1; unclear D gene. CDR3 length equals 15 residues. V lost 0 bases to trimming and J lost 1 base, with 10 bases between them. Germline assignment: CDR1 SGHTS and CDR2 YDEGEE. DNA for the CDR3: TGTGCCAGCAGCTTGGACCTCCTGGGGAACACTGAAGCTTTCTTT. Its protein product is CASSLDLLGNTEAFF.

The chain combines TRBV6-5 with TRBJ1-2; possibly TRBD1 for D (5 bases). The V gene's germline CDR1 is MNHEY and CDR2 SVGAGI. V was shortened by 7 bases and J by 3 bases, with 18 bases between the two germline ends. CDR3 length equals 15 residues. This chain's CDR3 is CASTLGASNYYGYTF. The CDR3 coding sequence is TGTGCCAGCACACTAGGGGCATCGAACTACTATGGCTACACCTTC.